The sequence of this TCR beta chain was determined in a study of T cell responses to AZD1222 COVID-19 vaccine. A word on this clone: What it recognizes is unknown.

Study findings and constraints: It should be noted that donors were predominantly white British and more often female, and clonal diversity was possibly underestimated. Receipt of two AZD1222 doses was followed by a rise in Spike-specific TCR breadth and depth.

Produced via immunoSEQ multiplex PCR; TCRdb's table is partial and in-frame only. The data contain under 150,000 clones, 80% to 95% of them singletons. Germline V CDR1 and CDR2: ENHRY, SYGVKD. Between the trimmed V and J ends, which lost 2 bases and 4 bases, there was a span of 14 bases. The CDR3 has 15 residues. The gene calls are TRBV10-3 and TRBJ1-1; D is unclear. The sequences come from peripheral blood, collected on day 0 of AZD1222 vaccination. The clonotype comes from an adult in good health. CDR3 residues: CAISENVWGATEAFF. The CDR3 nucleotides read TGTGCCATCAGTGAGAATGTCTGGGGTGCCACTGAAGCTTTCTTT.